This is a list of T cell receptor beta chains from one sample in a study of blood T cell repertoires in COVID-19. The table came from immunoSEQ multiplex PCR; TCRdb's copy has only in-frame clones and leaves some out. The profile shows about 80,000 clones, around 83% of them singletons. The sequencing input was peripheral blood. The receptors shown here come from a human donor in a cohort sampled during active COVID-19. The CDR3 runs from the conserved cysteine through the conserved F or W. D genes are given only for firm matches. Where a row states a size, it is once, few, many or the class of an expanded clone; other rows omit it.

v_call	j_call	clone_size	d_call	cdr3_nt	cdr3_aa
TRBV11-3	TRBJ1-4	few	TRBD1	TGTGCCAGCAGCTCGAGGACAGGGCATGAAAAACTGTTTTTT	CASSSRTGHEKLFF
TRBV18	TRBJ2-1	.	.	TGTGCCAGCTCACCAGGGGGGAGCTCCTACAATGAGCAGTTCTTC	CASSPGGSSYNEQFF
TRBV5-1	TRBJ1-2	.	TRBD1	TGCGCCAGCAGCAAGCCGGGACAGCCCGTAGATGGCTACACCTTC	CASSKPGQPVDGYTF
TRBV20-1	TRBJ2-1	.	TRBD2	TGCAGTGCTAGTGAGGCAAGGCTAGCGGGGACAAATGAGCAGTTCTTC	CSASEARLAGTNEQFF
TRBV11-2	TRBJ2-5	.	.	TGTGCCAGCAGCTTAGGGTCTCAGGGGCAAGAGACCCAGTACTTC	CASSLGSQGQETQYF
TRBV4-2	TRBJ1-2	.	TRBD1	TGTGCCAGCAGCCAAGAAGGGGGACAGGGTATCTATGGCTACACCTTC	CASSQEGGQGIYGYTF
TRBV7-2	TRBJ2-7	.	.	TGTGCCAGCAGCTTAGAAGGCACGACAGGTCCCTGGGCGCAGTACTTC	CASSLEGTTGPWAQYF
TRBV4-2	TRBJ2-3	.	TRBD2	TGTGCCAGCAGCCAAGATTGGGGACTAGCGGGAGTTACGCAGTATTTT	CASSQDWGLAGVTQYF
TRBV21-1	TRBJ2-2	.	.	TGTGCCAGCAGCAAAGGGGAGGCGGGCGGGGAGCTGTTTTTT	CASSKGEAGGELFF
TRBV6-5	TRBJ1-5	.	.	TGTGCCAGCAGACAGGCCCTCTTCAATCAGCCCCAGCATTTT	CASRQALFNQPQHF
TRBV7-7	TRBJ2-2	.	TRBD1	TGTGCCAGCAGCTTAACAGGGGGCTCCGGGGAGCTGTTTTTT	CASSLTGGSGELFF
TRBV5-5	TRBJ2-6	.	.	TGTGCCAGCAGCTTGAGCCCTAGTGGGGCCAACGTCCTGACTTTC	CASSLSPSGANVLTF
TRBV9	TRBJ2-1	.	.	TGTGCCAGCAGCGTAGAACTTAGGGGGTGGGCCGACAATGAGCAGTTCTTC	CASSVELRGWADNEQFF
TRBV12-5	TRBJ1-3	.	TRBD1	TGTGCTAGTGGTTTCCAACAGGGGGCGAGCTCTGGAAACACCATATATTTT	CASGFQQGASSGNTIYF
TRBV9	TRBJ2-1	.	TRBD2	TGTGCCAGCAGCGATCTAGCGGGGGGGCCAAATGAGCAGTTCTTC	CASSDLAGGPNEQFF
TRBV7-6	TRBJ1-1	.	.	TGTGCCAGCAGCTTAGGGCAGGGCACTGAAGCTTTCTTT	CASSLGQGTEAFF
TRBV30	TRBJ2-3	.	.	TGTGCCTGGAGTAAAGTAGCCGGAGGTACGCAGTATTTT	CAWSKVAGGTQYF
TRBV7-2	TRBJ2-1	.	TRBD1	TGTGCCAGCAGCTCGGACAGGGGAGGCTACAATGAGCAGTTCTTC	CASSSDRGGYNEQFF
TRBV7-9	TRBJ2-3	.	.	TGTGCCAGCAGCTTCGAGGGAAATACGCAGTATTTT	CASSFEGNTQYF
TRBV5-5	TRBJ1-3	.	.	TGTGCCAGCAGCTTGGCCGTGGGAAACACCATATATTTT	CASSLAVGNTIYF
TRBV6-5	TRBJ1-3	.	.	TGTGCCAGCAGTTTGAGGGCTGGAAACACCATATATTTT	CASSLRAGNTIYF
TRBV25-1	TRBJ1-1	.	.	TGTGCCAGCAGCAGGGGAGGGCAGAGTAAGACTGAAGCTTTCTTT	CASSRGGQSKTEAFF
TRBV5-5	TRBJ1-5	.	TRBD1	TGTGCCAGCAGCCCGGGACAGGATAGCAATCAGCCCCAGCATTTT	CASSPGQDSNQPQHF
TRBV19	TRBJ1-4	.	TRBD1	TGTGCCAGCCGCACCCGGGACAGTGAAAAACTGTTTTTT	CASRTRDSEKLFF
TRBV28	TRBJ1-1	.	.	TGTGCCAGCACTTGGTCAGGGTTGAACACTGAAGCTTTCTTT	CASTWSGLNTEAFF
TRBV6-1	TRBJ1-5	.	.	TGTGCCAGCAGTGACCGGGACTCGAGGCCCCAGCATTTT	CASSDRDSRPQHF
TRBV6-2/TRBV6-3	TRBJ1-5	.	.	TGTGCCAGCAGTTATAGGCGGGCCAGGATCGCCTTGGGTCAGCCCCAGCATTTT	CASSYRRARIALGQPQHF
TRBV7-2	TRBJ2-5	.	TRBD2	TGTGCCAGCAGCCCTGGACGACTAGCGGGGGGGGAGACCCAGTACTTC	CASSPGRLAGGETQYF
TRBV27	TRBJ2-3	.	.	TGTGCCAGCAGTTTAGGGCTCCCCACAGATACGCAGTATTTT	CASSLGLPTDTQYF
TRBV4-1	TRBJ1-1	.	TRBD1	TGCGCCAGCAGCCAAGATCTTTTCCGGACAGGGACCCTTAACACTGAAGCTTTCTTT	CASSQDLFRTGTLNTEAFF
TRBV28	TRBJ2-7	few	TRBD2	TGTGCCAGCACCCAGACTTCGGGCGGGAGGCCGTACGAGCAGTACTTC	CASTQTSGGRPYEQYF
TRBV19	TRBJ2-7	.	TRBD1	TGTGCCAGTACCCTGGGGCCGGGACAGGGATACGAGCAGTACTTC	CASTLGPGQGYEQYF
TRBV2	TRBJ2-7	.	.	TGTGCCAGCAGTGAGCGGCGCAGCACCTACGAGCAGTACTTC	CASSERRSTYEQYF
TRBV10-1	TRBJ1-1	.	TRBD1	TGCGCCAGCAGGCTAACAGGGGAAACTGAAGCTTTCTTT	CASRLTGETEAFF
TRBV27	TRBJ2-7	.	TRBD1	TGTGCCAGCAGTTTGACCCCGGGACAGGGTGGCTACGAGCAGTACTTC	CASSLTPGQGGYEQYF
TRBV28	TRBJ1-1	few	TRBD1	TGTGCCGCTCAGGGGGTCCCGGTCACTGAAGCTTTCTTT	CAAQGVPVTEAFF
TRBV9	TRBJ2-3	.	TRBD2	TGTGCCAGCAGCGTAGGGGAGTCTAGCGGGAGGGCCCTGACAGATACGCAGTATTTT	CASSVGESSGRALTDTQYF
TRBV5-1	TRBJ2-1	once	.	TGCGCCAGCAGCCCAATGGGCGGGAAGGGAAACAATGAGCAGTTCTTC	CASSPMGGKGNNEQFF
TRBV9	TRBJ2-5	.	TRBD1	TGTGCCAGCAGCTTAGAAGGGACAGAAGAGACCCAGTACTTC	CASSLEGTEETQYF
TRBV27	TRBJ1-1	.	.	TGTGCCAGCAGTGCAGGGACTGTGAACACTGAAGCTTTCTTT	CASSAGTVNTEAFF
TRBV10-3	TRBJ2-3	.	.	TGTGCCATCAGCGGGTCCCACACAGATACGCAGTATTTT	CAISGSHTDTQYF
TRBV7-3	TRBJ2-2	.	TRBD2	TGTGCCAGCAGCTTCAAGGGGCGGGAGGGGAACACCGGGGAGCTGTTTTTT	CASSFKGREGNTGELFF
TRBV14	TRBJ1-1	.	.	TGTGCCAGCAGTCGAGACAGGTTGGTGGAGTCTGAAGCTTTCTTT	CASSRDRLVESEAFF
TRBV27	TRBJ2-3	.	TRBD1	TGTGCCAGCAGAGAAATCCAGGGGGTGGGGGATACGCAGTATTTT	CASREIQGVGDTQYF
TRBV4-2	TRBJ2-5	.	TRBD1	TGTGCCAGCAGCCAAGACCCGGACAGGCAAGAGACCCAGTACTTC	CASSQDPDRQETQYF
TRBV11-2	TRBJ2-7	.	.	TGTGCCAGCAGCTTAACCACTTACGAGCAGTACTTC	CASSLTTYEQYF
TRBV28	TRBJ1-2	.	TRBD1	TGTGCCACTTCTAGGGGACAGATCTATGGCTACACCTTC	CATSRGQIYGYTF
TRBV19	TRBJ2-2	.	.	TGTGCCAGTAAGGAGGGTGGCGGGGAGCTGTTTTTT	CASKEGGGELFF
TRBV29-1	TRBJ2-1	.	TRBD2	TGCAGCGTTGGTGGTAGCGGGGGGGGATCCTACAATGAGCAGTTCTTC	CSVGGSGGGSYNEQFF
TRBV5-6	TRBJ2-5	.	TRBD1	TGTGCCAGCAGCCCCGGGACAGGGGGGAGGGAGACCCAGTACTTC	CASSPGTGGRETQYF
TRBV28	TRBJ1-2	.	.	TGTGCCATCGAGGGTGGTTTCTATGGCTACACCTTC	CAIEGGFYGYTF
TRBV18	TRBJ2-5	.	.	TGTGCCAGCTCACGAAGGACGGGAGAGGTAAAAGAGACCCAGTACTTC	CASSRRTGEVKETQYF
TRBV6-1	TRBJ2-7	.	TRBD1	TGTGCCAGCAGTGAACCGGACAGGGGGCCCTACGAGCAGTACTTC	CASSEPDRGPYEQYF
TRBV10-2	TRBJ1-4	.	.	TGCGCCAGCAGTGCAGGGGCCGCGGGAAAACTGTTTTTT	CASSAGAAGKLFF
TRBV2	TRBJ2-7	.	.	TGTGCCAGCAGTATTAGTAGAAACGAGCAGTACTTC	CASSISRNEQYF
TRBV3-1/TRBV3-2	TRBJ1-3	.	.	TGTGCCAGCAGCCCAGGCGAGTCTGGAAACACCATATATTTT	CASSPGESGNTIYF
TRBV6-6	TRBJ2-3	once	TRBD2	TGTGCCAGCAGGGTAACTAGCGGGGGGGCCGATACGCAGTATTTT	CASRVTSGGADTQYF
TRBV7-8	TRBJ2-5	.	.	TGTGCCAGCAGCTTCGGGGAGACCCAGTACTTC	CASSFGETQYF
TRBV28	TRBJ1-4	.	TRBD1	TGTGCCAGCAGTCCAGGGGGCCAGGATGAAAAACTGTTTTTT	CASSPGGQDEKLFF
TRBV10-3	TRBJ2-2	.	TRBD1	TGTGCCATCAGTGAGGGGACAGGGGGCGGCGGCGGGGAGCTGTTTTTT	CAISEGTGGGGGELFF